This T cell receptor (beta chain) is from a study of T-cell memory formation after mild COVID-19 (dated by TCRdb to the early 2020s). About the full investigation: TCR sequence clusters from the two donors were largely donor specific. In a couple of donors, T-cell clones that expanded and contracted after mild COVID-19 were tracked by sequencing TCRalpha and TCRbeta repertoires over time. Two young, previously healthy adult volunteers made up the cohort, one male and one female.

Compared with germline, V lacks 5 bases and J lacks 8 bases; bases without a gene match: 15. The germline V gene provides CDR1 SGHTA and CDR2 FQGNSA. The CDR3 numbers 16 residues from cysteine through phenylalanine. CDR3 DNA is the only sequence kept; it has 48 bases, read in frame from the first base. This clonotype was detected ten times or more. Its recognized antigen is unknown. There are no base qualities to consult, and no much larger clone falls within one base. General study outcomes and caveats: SARS-CoV-2 specificity was not confirmed for the second-wave clones peaking on day 37. Contracting CD4+ clones were located mainly in the CM and EM memory subsets, whereas CD8+ clones were found to be enriched in EMRA. Balanced CD4/CD8 phenotypes were observed for clones contracting from day 15 to 85, whereas a bias towards CD4+ was observed for a second wave of clones expanding from day 15 to 37. Only a couple of mild cases were covered in the study, and larger cohorts including severe cases with pre-infection samples were considered necessary. Some responding clones were found in pre-infection memory, which suggests that pre-existing cross-reactive memory T cells took part in the SARS-CoV-2 response.

These reads were obtained on an Illumina NovaSeq 6000. cDNA libraries for TCRalpha and TCRbeta were prepared by 5'RACE using constant-segment primers, with sample barcodes and unique molecular identifiers added. RNA was extracted from every sample with Trizol reagent. Library amplification was performed in two PCR steps, and a second sample barcode and Illumina TruSeq adapters were introduced in the second step. Libraries were sequenced on an Illumina NovaSeq with 2 x 150 bp paired-end reads. On the study's bioinformatics: Reads were demultiplexed and collapsed into UMI-guided consensus sequences with migec v1.2.7. With mixcr v2.1.11, UMI consensuses were aligned to TRA and TRB V and J templates and assembled into clonotypes. Clonotypes were classified as expanded or contracted when called significant by both edgeR and NoisET, with noise models trained on biological replicates. For edgeR calls, a false discovery rate-adjusted p below 0.01 and a log2 fold-change threshold of 1 were applied. PCA with hierarchical clustering of max-normalized trajectories of the 1000 most abundant clonotypes was used as exploratory dynamics analysis. Separately sequenced CD4+ and CD8+ repertoires were used to assign the CD4 or CD8 phenotype of responding clones. TCRdb applied fastp at Q25 and MiXCR to the public reads, then kept only in-frame beta chains. When rows share a CDR3 protein, they turn into one entry using the most common DNA and genes. Here the V and J calls rest on TCRdb's processing, not on the authors' analysis. For this sample the table gives some 300,000 distinct CDR3 sequences, of which under 25% were detected only once. In total, the top ten clones hold roughly a fifth of the sample.

Ficoll-Paque density gradient centrifugation was used to isolate PBMCs. This sequence was found in a man between 18 and 35 years old who had mild COVID-19 (a few samples of this study predate the infection). The sample titles of this study are shuffled in the database, so cell type and time point are left out; the donor was told from shared clones. What was sequenced was PBMCs or a T cell subset sorted from them (not recorded which). The sequence joins TRBV7-2 to TRBJ2-1; 7 junctional bases match TRBD2. CDR3 region: CASSRNGGRGYDEQFF. The nucleotide sequence is TGTGCCAGCAGCCGTAACGGGGGGAGAGGGTATGATGAGCAGTTCTTC.